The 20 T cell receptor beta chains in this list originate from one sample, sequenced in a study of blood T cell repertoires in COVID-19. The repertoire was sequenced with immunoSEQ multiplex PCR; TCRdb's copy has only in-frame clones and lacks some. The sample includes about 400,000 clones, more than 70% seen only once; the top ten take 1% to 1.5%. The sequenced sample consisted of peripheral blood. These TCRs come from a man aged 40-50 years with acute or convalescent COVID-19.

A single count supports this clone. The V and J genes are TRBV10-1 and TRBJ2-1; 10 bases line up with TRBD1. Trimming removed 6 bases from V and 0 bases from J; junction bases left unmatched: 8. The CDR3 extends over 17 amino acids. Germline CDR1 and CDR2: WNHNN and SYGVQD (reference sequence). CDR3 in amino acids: CASSIIRDRGSYNEQFF. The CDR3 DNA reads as TGCGCCAGCAGCATAATCCGGGACAGGGGCTCCTACAATGAGCAGTTCTTC.

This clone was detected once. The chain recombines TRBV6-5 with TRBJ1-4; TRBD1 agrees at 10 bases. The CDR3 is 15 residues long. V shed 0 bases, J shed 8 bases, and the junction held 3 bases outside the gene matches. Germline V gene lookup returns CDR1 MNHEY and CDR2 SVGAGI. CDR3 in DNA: TGTGCCAGCAGTTACTCGACAGGGGGCAGAGAAAAACTGTTTTTT. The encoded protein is CASSYSTGGREKLFF.

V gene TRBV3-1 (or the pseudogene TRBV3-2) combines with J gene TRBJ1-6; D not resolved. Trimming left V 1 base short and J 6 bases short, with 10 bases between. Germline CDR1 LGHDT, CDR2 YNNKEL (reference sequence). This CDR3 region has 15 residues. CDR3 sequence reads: CASSQVPRGNSPLHF. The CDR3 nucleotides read TGTGCCAGCAGCCAAGTCCCACGGGGTAATTCACCCCTCCACTTT.

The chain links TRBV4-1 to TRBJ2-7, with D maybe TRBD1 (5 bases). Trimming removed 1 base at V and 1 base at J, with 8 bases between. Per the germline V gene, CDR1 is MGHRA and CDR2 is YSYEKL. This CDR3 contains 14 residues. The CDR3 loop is CASSQVDSSYEQYF. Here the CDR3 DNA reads TGCGCCAGCAGCCAAGTTGACAGTTCCTACGAGCAGTACTTC.

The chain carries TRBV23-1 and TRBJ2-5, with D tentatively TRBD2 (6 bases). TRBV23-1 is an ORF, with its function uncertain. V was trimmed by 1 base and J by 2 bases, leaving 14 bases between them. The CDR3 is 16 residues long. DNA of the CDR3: TGCGCCAGCAGTCAATTTGCAAGGAGGGGACAAGAGACCCAGTACTTC. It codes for CASSQFARRGQETQYF.

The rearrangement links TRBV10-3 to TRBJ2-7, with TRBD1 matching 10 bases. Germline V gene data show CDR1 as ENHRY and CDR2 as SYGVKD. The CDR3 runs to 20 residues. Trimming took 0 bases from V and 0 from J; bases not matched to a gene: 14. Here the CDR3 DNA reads TGTGCCATCAGTGAGTCCGCTGTCGGGGACAGGGGACGGAGCTCCTACGAGCAGTACTTC. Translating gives CAISESAVGDRGRSSYEQYF.

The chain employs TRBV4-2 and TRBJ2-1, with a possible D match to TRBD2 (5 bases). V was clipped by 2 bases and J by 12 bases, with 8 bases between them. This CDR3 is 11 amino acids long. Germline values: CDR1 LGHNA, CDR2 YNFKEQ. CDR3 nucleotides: TGTGCCAGCAGCCAAAGCGGCGGGCAGTTCTTC. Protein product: CASSQSGGQFF.

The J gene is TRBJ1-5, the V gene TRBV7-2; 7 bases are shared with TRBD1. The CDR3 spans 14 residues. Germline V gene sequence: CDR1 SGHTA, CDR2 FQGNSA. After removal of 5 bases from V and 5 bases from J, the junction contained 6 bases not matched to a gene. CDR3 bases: TGTGCCAGCAGCCCCTATGACAGGGATCAGCCCCAGCATTTT. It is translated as CASSPYDRDQPQHF.

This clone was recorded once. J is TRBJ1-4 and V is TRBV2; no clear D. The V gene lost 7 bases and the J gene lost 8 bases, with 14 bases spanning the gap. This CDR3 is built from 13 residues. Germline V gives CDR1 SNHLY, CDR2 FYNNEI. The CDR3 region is CASTTTAGEKLFF. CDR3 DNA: TGTGCCAGCACAACAACCGCAGGCGAAAAACTGTTTTTT.

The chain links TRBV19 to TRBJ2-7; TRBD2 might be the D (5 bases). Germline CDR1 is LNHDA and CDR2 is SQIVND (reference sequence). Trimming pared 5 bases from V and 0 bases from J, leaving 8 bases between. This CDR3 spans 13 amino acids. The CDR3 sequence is CASSVSASYEQYF. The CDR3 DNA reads TGTGCCAGTAGTGTTAGCGCCTCCTACGAGCAGTACTTC. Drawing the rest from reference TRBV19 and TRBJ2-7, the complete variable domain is DGGITQSPKYLFRKEGQNVTLSCEQNLNHDAMYWYRQDPGQGLRLIYYSQIVNDFQKGDIAEGYSVSREKKESFPLTVTSAQKNPTAFYLCASSVSASYEQYFGPGTRLTVT.

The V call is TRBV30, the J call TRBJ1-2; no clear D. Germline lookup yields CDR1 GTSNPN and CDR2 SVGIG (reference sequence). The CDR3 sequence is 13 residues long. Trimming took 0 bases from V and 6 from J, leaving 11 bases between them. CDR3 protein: CAWSVWEADGYTF. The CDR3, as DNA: TGTGCCTGGAGTGTTTGGGAGGCGGATGGCTACACCTTC.

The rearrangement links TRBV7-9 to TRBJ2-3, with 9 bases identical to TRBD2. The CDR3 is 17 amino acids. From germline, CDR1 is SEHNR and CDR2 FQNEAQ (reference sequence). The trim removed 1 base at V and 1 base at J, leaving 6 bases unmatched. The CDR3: CASSLGGGAGGTDTQYF. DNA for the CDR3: TGTGCCAGCAGCTTAGGCGGGGGGGCCGGTGGCACAGATACGCAGTATTTT.

This chain's CDR3 is CASSEASVVGEQYF. CDR3 nucleotide sequence: TGTGCCAGCAGTGAAGCGAGCGTGGTTGGCGAGCAGTACTTC. V gene TRBV6-1 combines with J gene TRBJ2-7; D not resolved. Trimming shortened V by 0 bases and J by 6 bases, and 12 bases separated the two germline ends. The CDR3 has 14 amino acids. The V gene's germline CDR1 is MNHNS and CDR2 SASEGT.

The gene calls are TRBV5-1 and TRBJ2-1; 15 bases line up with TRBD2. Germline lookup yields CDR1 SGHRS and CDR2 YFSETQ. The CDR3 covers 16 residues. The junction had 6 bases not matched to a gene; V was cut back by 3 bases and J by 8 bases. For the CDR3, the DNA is TGCGCCAGCAGCTCGCGGACTAGCGGGAGGGTCGATGAGCAGTTCTTC. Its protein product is CASSSRTSGRVDEQFF.

Written as DNA, the CDR3 is TGTGCCATCAGACCAACTAGCGGGGGGACAGATACGCAGTATTTT. This translates into CAIRPTSGGTDTQYF. V is TRBV10-3 and J is TRBJ2-3, with 12 positions matching TRBD2. Germline lookup yields CDR1 ENHRY and CDR2 SYGVKD. The CDR3 covers 15 residues. The V and J ends lost 6 bases and 3 bases, in that order; junction bases with no gene match: 4.

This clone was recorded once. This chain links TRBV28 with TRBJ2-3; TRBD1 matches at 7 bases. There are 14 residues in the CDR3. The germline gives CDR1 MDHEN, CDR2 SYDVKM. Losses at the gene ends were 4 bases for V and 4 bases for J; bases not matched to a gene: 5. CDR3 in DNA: TGTGCCAGCAGTTCGAGGACAGGACCAGATACGCAGTATTTT. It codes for CASSSRTGPDTQYF.

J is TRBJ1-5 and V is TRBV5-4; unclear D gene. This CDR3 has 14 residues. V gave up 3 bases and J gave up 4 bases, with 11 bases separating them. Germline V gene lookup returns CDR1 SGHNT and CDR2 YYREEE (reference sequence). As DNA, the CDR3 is TGTGCCAGCAGCTCCGGGCCGGGAAATCAGCCCCAGCATTTT. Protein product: CASSSGPGNQPQHF.

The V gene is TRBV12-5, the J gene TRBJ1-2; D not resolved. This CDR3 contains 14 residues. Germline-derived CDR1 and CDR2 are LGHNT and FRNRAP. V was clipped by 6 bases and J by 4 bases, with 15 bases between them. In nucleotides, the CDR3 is TGTGCTAGTGGCAGAGGCAGCGCCGGCTATGGCTACACCTTC. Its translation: CASGRGSAGYGYTF.

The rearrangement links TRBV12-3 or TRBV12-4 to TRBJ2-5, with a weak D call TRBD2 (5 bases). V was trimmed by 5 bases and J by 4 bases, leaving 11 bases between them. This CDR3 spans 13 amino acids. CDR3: CASSRLEGETQYF. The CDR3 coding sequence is TGTGCCAGCAGTCGTTTAGAGGGAGAGACCCAGTACTTC.

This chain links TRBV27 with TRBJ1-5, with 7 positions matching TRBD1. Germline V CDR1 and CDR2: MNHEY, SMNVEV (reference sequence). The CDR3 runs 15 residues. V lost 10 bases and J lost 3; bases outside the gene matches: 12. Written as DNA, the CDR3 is TGTGCCACCAAGAGATTAGACAGGGACAATCAGCCCCAGCATTTT. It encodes CATKRLDRDNQPQHF.